This entry concerns a single TCR beta chain. Its antigen has not been determined. Qualities for individual bases were not recorded, and no much larger clone is one base off. This entry is derived from a study of T cell responses to AZD1222 COVID-19 vaccine (dated by TCRdb to the early 2020s). Study-wide context: AZD1222 recipients whose second dose came at about 4 weeks and those whose second dose came at about 12 weeks were combined into one group, since spike-specific TCR depth and breadth did not differ between the two schedules. TCR sequencing covered approximately 230 trial participants: about 210 given two doses of AZD1222 and 26 given two doses of MenACWY control vaccine. Enrollment into the trials was organized by age into subgroups of 18-55, 56-69 and 70-plus years, and those subgroups contained roughly 160, 29 and 62 TCR-sequenced participants, respectively.

Per the publication, the time point label means: baseline before first vaccination. The vaccinee samples were drawn from two UK trials, COV001 and COV002, one of which was a single-blind randomized controlled phase 2/3 trial testing AZD1222 (ChAdOx1 nCoV-19) in healthy adults. For TCRbeta chain sequencing, PBMC samples from trial participants were taken at day 0 and at day 28 after the second dose. Results the study describes overall, beyond this receptor: The whole spike protein was spanned by vaccine-associated CD4 TCRs, and dominant responses were seen in regions 160-218 and 743-854. Participants were mostly white British, with more females than males. The authors suggested clonal diversity may have been underestimated. Only a handful of AZD1222 recipients were SARS-CoV-2 seropositive at baseline, limiting conclusions about previously exposed vaccinees. In the small 56-69-year group, the increase in depth fell short of significance, most likely because of low power. Because no day 14 peak-response samples were available, the repertoires could be characterized only after the peak T cell response. A significant rise in spike-specific TCR breadth and depth was observed after two AZD1222 doses relative to day 0 and relative to MenACWY recipients. Reportedly, close to half of the unique spike-specific TCRs recognized epitopes lying outside the regions that are mutated in the B.1.351 and B.1.1.7 variants.

The CDR3 regions of human TCRbeta chains were analyzed by immunosequencing. As for how the authors treated the data: TCRs in the repertoires were compared against a reference library of SARS-CoV-2-specific TCRs that had been generated with the MIRA antigen-specificity platform. Breadth was defined as the fraction of unique TCRs that were SARS-CoV-2-associated. Depth was defined as the fraction of total T cells that were SARS-CoV-2-associated. Using the MIRA data, each spike-specific TCR was mapped to the spike region that the TCR reacts to and placed in a CD4 or CD8 class. Log10-transformed breadth and depth values were compared by one-way ANOVA with Sidak's multiple comparisons tests. TCRdb limited this immuneACCESS table to in-frame rearrangements with V and J called. A share of clones is missing; checked studies link under half to unresolved V genes, and the rest is unexplained. From that table come the V and J calls and clone size; the DNA was used to work out D and trimming. In this sample the table shows some 97,000 clones, around 89% of which occur a single time. The ten top clones hold 1.8% of the sample.

Specimen: peripheral blood, collected on day 0 of AZD1222 vaccination. This sequence originates from an adult in good health.

The sequenced DNA is TGTGCCAGCAGTTTAAATCGAGAGAGCTCCTACAATGAGCAGTTCTTC. Translated, this gives CASSLNRESSYNEQFF. Here the chain combines TRBV6-2 or TRBV6-3 and TRBJ2-1; no D gene call is confident. The germline V gene gives CDR1 as MNHEY and CDR2 as SVGEGT. Relative to germline, V is 4 bases shorter and J is 0 bases shorter, with 13 bases between their ends. The CDR3 covers 16 residues, taking in both the cysteine and the phenylalanine. Here the CDR3 DNA is all that survives: 48 bases in frame from base 1.